This T cell receptor beta chain was identified in a study of blood T cell repertoires in COVID-19. Study-level information: Some COVID-19 samples were acute and others convalescent; all came from the United States, Italy and Spain.

Study processing details: Reference gene primer amplification yielded estimated nucleated cell counts. Libraries were prepared by immunoSEQ multiplex PCR; TCRdb keeps only in-frame clonotypes and omits some of them. That table furnishes V, J and clone size, whereas the DNA furnished D and trimming. This table has about 230,000 clones, around 78% appearing once. Germline V CDR1 and CDR2: LNHDA, SQIVND (reference sequence). This CDR3 has 14 residues. Losses at the gene ends were 6 bases for V and 4 bases for J; bases not matched to a gene: 3. The sample holds a few counts of this clone. Source material: peripheral blood. This TCR derives from a woman aged 70-85 years with active or convalescent COVID-19. The V call is TRBV19, the J call TRBJ1-5, with TRBD1 matching over 10 bases. The CDR3 nucleotides are TGTGCCAGTAGACCGGGACAGGGGAATCAGCCCCAGCATTTT. This translates into CASRPGQGNQPQHF.